This T cell receptor (beta chain) was sequenced during a study of CD8 T cells in Susac syndrome. RNA totalling roughly 0.45 to 1 ug underwent reverse transcription with random hexamers. Across 54 Vbeta and 13 Jbeta, TCR beta CDR3 was amplified with immunoSEQ multiplex PCR. TCRdb reprocessed the immunoSEQ multiplex PCR reads with MiXCR, giving one entry per CDR3 protein. The repertoire holds roughly 110,000 distinct CDR3 sequences, with around nine tenths as singletons. Germline V gene lookup returns CDR1 KGHSH and CDR2 LQKENI. The CDR3 consists of 15 residues. Trimming at V came to 6 bases and at J to 7 bases, leaving 9 bases not matched to a gene.

This clonotype was obtained from a human donor in good health. The V and J genes are TRBV18 and TRBJ1-5, with 10 bases aligning to TRBD1. Sequencing was carried out using CD4+ T cells from PBMCs. The CDR3 DNA follows: TGTGCCAGCTCGCCATCCGGGACAGGGGAGCAGCCCCAGCATTTT. Translation: CASSPSGTGEQPQHF.